Presented here are 13 T cell receptor beta chains from one specimen sequenced in a study of control samples from healthy donors and cancer patients. Assay: immunoSEQ multiplex PCR; the TCRdb copy retains only in-frame clones and omits some. The data show about 220,000 clones, 85% to 95% seen once. The sequencing input was blood. The source is a man aged 45 to 65 in good health.

The chain uses TRBV9 and TRBJ2-3; D not certain. With 6 bases removed from V and 4 bases from J, the gap between germline ends came to 12 bases. This CDR3 comprises 13 residues. Germline V gene lookup returns CDR1 SGDLS and CDR2 YYNGEE. Here the CDR3 DNA reads TGTGCCAGCACCCGTGGTAGTGCAGATACGCAGTATTTT. Translating it yields CASTRGSADTQYF.

The chain employs TRBV5-1 and TRBJ2-1; 9 bases are shared with TRBD1. Trimming took 1 base from V and 3 from J; bases not matched to a gene: 8. The CDR3 length is 17 residues. Germline CDR1 is SGHRS and CDR2 is YFSETQ. CDR3 sequence: CASSLPEGQGYYNEQFF. The CDR3 DNA is TGCGCCAGCAGCTTGCCAGAAGGACAGGGGTACTACAATGAGCAGTTCTTC.

The chain combines TRBV4-1 with TRBJ2-7; no firm D call. V shed 1 base and J shed 5 bases, with 3 bases lying between them. Germline V gives CDR1 MGHRA, CDR2 YSYEKL. This CDR3 has 11 residues. The CDR3 region is CASSQVNEQYV. The CDR3 nucleotides read TGCGCCAGCAGCCAAGTCAACGAGCAGTACGTC.

The CDR3 DNA sequence: TGTGCCAGCAGTTTGAAGGGATATGAAGCTTTCTTT. Its protein is CASSLKGYEAFF. This sequence joins TRBV12-3 or TRBV12-4 and TRBJ1-1; D is uncertain. V was clipped by 3 bases and J by 7 bases, with 9 bases between them. This CDR3 spans 12 amino acids.

This rearrangement joins TRBV5-4 to TRBJ1-2, with a possible D match to TRBD1 (6 bases). CDR1 and CDR2 (germline): SGHNT, YYREEE (reference sequence). The CDR3 contains 15 residues. Trimming took off 4 bases at V and 1 base at J, with 14 bases between the two ends. The CDR3 bases are TGTGCCAGCAGCCCAGGCAGGGGCGATAACTATGGCTACACCTTC. It yields the protein CASSPGRGDNYGYTF.

With respect to this clone: At the DNA level, this CDR3 is encoded by other sequences in the same sample as well. V gene TRBV3-1 (or the pseudogene TRBV3-2) combines with J gene TRBJ1-2, with 8 nucleotides matching TRBD1. Germline CDR1 is LGHDT and CDR2 is YNNKEL (reference sequence). This CDR3 contains 15 residues. J was trimmed by 0 bases and V by 4 bases; bases with no gene match: 4. The CDR3 spells CASSLGTGANYGYTF. CDR3 bases: TGTGCCAGCAGCCTGGGGACAGGTGCTAACTATGGCTACACCTTC.

The CDR3 DNA follows: TGTGCGGGACAGGGGACCCTGCAGGGGCAGTATTTT. Its translation: CAGQGTLQGQYF. This chain joins TRBV30 and TRBJ2-3; TRBD1 aligns across 10 bases. The CDR3 loop spans 12 amino acids. In germline, CDR1 is GTSNPN, CDR2 SVGIG (reference sequence).

The chain combines TRBV6-5 with TRBJ2-7; possible D gene TRBD1, 5 bases. The germline gives CDR1 MNHEY, CDR2 SVGAGI. The CDR3 has 15 residues. Trimming removed 6 bases at V and 0 bases at J, with 15 bases between. CDR3 bases: TGTGCCAGCAGGCGACGCCAAGGGGACTCCTACGAGCAGTACTTC. Its protein is CASRRRQGDSYEQYF.

The rearrangement links TRBV29-1 to TRBJ1-1, with D uncertain. The CDR3 loop spans 12 amino acids. Germline V gives CDR1 SQVTM, CDR2 ANQGSEA. Trimming removed 3 bases at V and 1 base at J, with 6 bases between. For the CDR3, the DNA is TGCAGCGTTGACCCCCGGAACACTGAAGCTTTCTTT. It is translated as CSVDPRNTEAFF.

This sequence joins TRBV30 and TRBJ1-6; D possibly corresponds to TRBD1 (6 bases). The germline V and J ends were trimmed by 4 bases and 7 bases, with 29 bases remaining between them. This CDR3 contains 19 residues. Germline lookup yields CDR1 GTSNPN and CDR2 SVGIG (reference sequence). The CDR3 region is CAWTLGRITGSVLNSPLHF. The CDR3 DNA sequence: TGTGCCTGGACCCTGGGCCGAATTACAGGGTCTGTTCTGAATTCACCCCTCCACTTT.

This rearrangement joins TRBV27 to TRBJ1-5; D is unclear. Germline V CDR1 and CDR2: MNHEY, SMNVEV (reference sequence). This CDR3 is built from 14 residues. V lost 3 bases and J 0 bases, leaving 6 bases between the germline ends. The DNA for the CDR3 is TGTGCCAGCAGTTTTTCAGATAGCAATCAGCCCCAGCATTTT. The encoded protein is CASSFSDSNQPQHF.

This sequence joins TRBV10-3 and TRBJ2-1; perhaps D is TRBD1 or TRBD2 (5 bases each). Germline loops: CDR1 ENHRY, CDR2 SYGVKD. V lost 0 bases to trimming and J lost 6 bases, with 12 bases between them. This CDR3 is built from 15 residues. CDR3 in amino acids: CAISESGTPINEQFF. CDR3 DNA: TGTGCCATCAGTGAGTCCGGGACCCCAATCAATGAGCAGTTCTTC.

This clone was recorded only once. The DNA of the CDR3 is TGTGCCAGCAGCTTAGGCCTCGGCAGGGATAATCCCTACGAGCAGTACTTC. Residues: CASSLGLGRDNPYEQYF. This sequence joins TRBV13 and TRBJ2-7; perhaps TRBD1 as D (5 bases). The CDR3 covers 17 residues. V was clipped by 0 bases and J by 2 bases, with 17 bases between them. CDR1 and CDR2 from the germline V gene are PRHDT and FYEKMQ (reference sequence).